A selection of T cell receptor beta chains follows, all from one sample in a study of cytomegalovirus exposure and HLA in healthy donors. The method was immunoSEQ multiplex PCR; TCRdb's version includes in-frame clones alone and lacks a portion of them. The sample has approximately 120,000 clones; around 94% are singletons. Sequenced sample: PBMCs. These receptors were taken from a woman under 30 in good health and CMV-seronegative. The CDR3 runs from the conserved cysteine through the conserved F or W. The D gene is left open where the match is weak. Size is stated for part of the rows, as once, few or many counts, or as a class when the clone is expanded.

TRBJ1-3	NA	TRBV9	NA	TGTGCCAGCAGCGTAGCTGAGAGCTCTGGAAACACCATATATTTT	CASSVAESSGNTIYF
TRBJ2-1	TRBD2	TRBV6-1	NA	TGTGCCAGCACGAGGACTAGCGGGAGACATGAGCAGTTCTTC	CASTRTSGRHEQFF
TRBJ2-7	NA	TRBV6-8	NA	TGTGCCAGCAGTTCTAGCGTCAGGGACAGCTACGAGCAGTACTTC	CASSSSVRDSYEQYF
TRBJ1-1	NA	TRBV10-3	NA	TGTGCCATCAAGGACACCCCGAGGAGCGGGACTGAAGCTTTCTTT	CAIKDTPRSGTEAFF
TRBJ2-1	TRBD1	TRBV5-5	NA	TGTGCCAGCAGCCCGGGACAGGGCTACAATGAGCAGTTCTTC	CASSPGQGYNEQFF
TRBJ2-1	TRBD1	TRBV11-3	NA	TGTGCCAGCAGCCCGGGACAGGGGGCAGATGAGCAGTTCTTC	CASSPGQGADEQFF
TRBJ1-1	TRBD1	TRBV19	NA	TGTGCCAGTATTCCCAAGCCGGGACAGGGGGTCGCTGAAGCTTTCTTT	CASIPKPGQGVAEAFF
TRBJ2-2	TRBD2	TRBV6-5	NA	TGTGCCATCCAAGCGGGGGGGACAAACACCGGGGAGCTGTTTTTT	CAIQAGGTNTGELFF
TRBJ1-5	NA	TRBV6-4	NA	TGTGCCAGCAGTGACGTTCGGGGGTTTCTAGGCCAGCCCCAGCATTTT	CASSDVRGFLGQPQHF
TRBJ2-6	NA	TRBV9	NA	TGTGCCAGCAGCCCCCGCGGGATACTCTCTGGGGCCAACGTCCTGACTTTC	CASSPRGILSGANVLTF
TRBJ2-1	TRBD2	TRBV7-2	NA	TGTGCCAGCAGCTCAGGGACTAGCGGGGGCAATGAGCAGTTCTTC	CASSSGTSGGNEQFF
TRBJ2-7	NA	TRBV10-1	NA	TGCGCCAGCAGTGAGTCGGGGCGCGAGCAGTACTTC	CASSESGREQYF
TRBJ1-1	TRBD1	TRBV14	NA	TGTGCCAGCAGCCAAGCCGCAGGGGGGCTACGAGCTTTCTTT	CASSQAAGGLRAFF
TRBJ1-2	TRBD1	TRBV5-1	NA	TGCGCCAGCAGCTTACATGGACAGGTTGACTATGGCTACACCTTC	CASSLHGQVDYGYTF
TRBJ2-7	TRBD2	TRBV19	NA	TGTGCCAGTAGTCGACTAGCGACCAAGGGCTACGAGCAGTACTTC	CASSRLATKGYEQYF
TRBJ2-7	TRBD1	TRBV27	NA	TGTGCCAGCAGTCGGACAGGGGCGTACGAGCAGTACTTC	CASSRTGAYEQYF
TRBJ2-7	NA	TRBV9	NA	TGTGCCAGCAGTCCGGGACTCGCGAACTACGAGCAGTACTTC	CASSPGLANYEQYF
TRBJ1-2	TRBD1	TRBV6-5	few	TGTGCCAGCAGTTACGGACAGGGGGCCTATGGCTACACCTTC	CASSYGQGAYGYTF
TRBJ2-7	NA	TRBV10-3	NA	TGTGCCATCGGTGGGTCCCTTACCTACGAGCAGTACTTC	CAIGGSLTYEQYF
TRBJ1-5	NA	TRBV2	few	TGTGCCAGCCGGAGCAATCAGCCCCAGCATTTT	CASRSNQPQHF
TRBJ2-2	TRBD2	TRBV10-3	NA	TGTGCCATCAGTGCAGGCTTCACTAGCGAGAACACCGGGGAGCTGTTTTTT	CAISAGFTSENTGELFF
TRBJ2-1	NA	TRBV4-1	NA	TGCGCCAGCAGCCTGCGACAGGTAGGGTACAATGAGCAGTTCTTC	CASSLRQVGYNEQFF
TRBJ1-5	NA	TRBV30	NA	TGTGCCTGGAGTGTGGGGCTGGCCCAGCATTTT	CAWSVGLAQHF
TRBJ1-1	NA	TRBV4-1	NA	TGCGCCAGCAGCCAGTGGTCCGGGGGGAACACTGAAGCTTTCTTT	CASSQWSGGNTEAFF
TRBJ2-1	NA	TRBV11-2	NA	TGTGCCAGCAGCTTAGCGCTCAGTAATGAGCAGTTCTTC	CASSLALSNEQFF
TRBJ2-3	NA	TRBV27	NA	TGTGCCAGCAGTTTTATTGGGGCATCAGATACGCAGTATTTT	CASSFIGASDTQYF
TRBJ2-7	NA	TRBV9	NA	TGTGCCAGCAGCGTAGGGGACAACTCCTACGAGCAGTACTTC	CASSVGDNSYEQYF
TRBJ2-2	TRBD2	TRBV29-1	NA	TGCAGCGTTGAAGATGATCTCGGTGGGGGGGAGACCGGGGAGCTGTTTTTT	CSVEDDLGGGETGELFF
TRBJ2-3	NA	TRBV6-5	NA	TGTGCCAGCAGGCCGATAGGGGCGTACACAGATACGCAGTATTTT	CASRPIGAYTDTQYF
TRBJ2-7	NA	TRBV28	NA	TGTGCCAGCAGTCCAGGGCCCGAGCAGTACTTC	CASSPGPEQYF
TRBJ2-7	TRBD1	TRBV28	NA	TGTGCCAGCAGTTTAAGAACCGGGACAGGGTCCTCCTACGAGCAGTACTTC	CASSLRTGTGSSYEQYF
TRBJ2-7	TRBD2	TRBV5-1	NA	TGCGCCAGCAGCTTTGGGTCTCTAGCGGGAGGTATCGACGAGCAGTACTTC	CASSFGSLAGGIDEQYF
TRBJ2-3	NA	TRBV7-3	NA	TGTGCCAGCAGCTTAGGGGCTTGGGCAGATACGCAGTATTTT	CASSLGAWADTQYF
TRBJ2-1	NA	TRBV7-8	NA	TGTGCCAGCAGCTTAGGCGGCAGGGGAGCCTACAATGAGCAGTTCTTC	CASSLGGRGAYNEQFF
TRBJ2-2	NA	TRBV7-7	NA	TGTGCCAGCGGGGGCCCGGGCACCGGGGAGCTGTTTTTT	CASGGPGTGELFF
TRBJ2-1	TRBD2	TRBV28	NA	TGTGCCAGCAGTTTTTACTCCTTTCGGCGGGAGGTTAACCGTTCGAGCTCCTACAATGAGCAGTTCTTC	CASSFYSFRREVNRSSSYNEQFF
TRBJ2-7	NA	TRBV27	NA	TGTGCCAGCAGCTACGGACAAGGATCGTACGAACAGTACTTC	CASSYGQGSYEQYF
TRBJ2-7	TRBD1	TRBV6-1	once	TGTGCCAGCCGAGACCGGACAGGGGGCTCCTACGAGCAGTACTTC	CASRDRTGGSYEQYF
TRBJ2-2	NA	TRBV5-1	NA	TGCGCCAGCAGCTTGGCCGCAGGGGTGGGGAACACCGGGGAGCTGTTTTTT	CASSLAAGVGNTGELFF
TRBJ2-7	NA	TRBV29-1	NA	TGCAGCGTTGTGCCGTCGAGCTCCTACGAGCAGTACTTC	CSVVPSSSYEQYF
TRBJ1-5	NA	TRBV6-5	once	TGTGCCAGCAGTTACGCCCCAGTTCATCAGCCCCAGCATTTT	CASSYAPVHQPQHF
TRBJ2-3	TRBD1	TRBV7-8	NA	TGTGCCAGCAGCGTAGGACAGGTCTCAGATACGCAGTATTTT	CASSVGQVSDTQYF
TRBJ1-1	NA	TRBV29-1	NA	TGCAGCGTCTCTCCGCAGGGGCTAGCTGAAGCTTTCTTT	CSVSPQGLAEAFF
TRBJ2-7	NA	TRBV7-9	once	TGTGCCAGCAGCCCAGACGTCGGGAGAGGTACCTACGAGCAGTACTTC	CASSPDVGRGTYEQYF